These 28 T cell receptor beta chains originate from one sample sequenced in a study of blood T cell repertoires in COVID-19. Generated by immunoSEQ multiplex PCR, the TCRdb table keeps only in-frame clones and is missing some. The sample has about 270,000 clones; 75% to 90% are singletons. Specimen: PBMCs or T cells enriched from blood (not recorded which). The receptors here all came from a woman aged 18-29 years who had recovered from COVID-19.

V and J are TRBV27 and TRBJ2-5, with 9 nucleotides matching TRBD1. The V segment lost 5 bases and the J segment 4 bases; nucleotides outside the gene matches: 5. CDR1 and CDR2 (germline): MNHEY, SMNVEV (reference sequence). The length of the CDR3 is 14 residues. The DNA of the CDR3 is TGTGCCAGCAGTGCCAACAGGGGGCGAGAGACCCAGTACTTC. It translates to CASSANRGRETQYF.

The CDR3 sequence is CASSASPYEQYF. The CDR3 bases are TGCGCCAGCAGCGCGAGCCCCTACGAGCAGTACTTC. V is TRBV5-1 and J is TRBJ2-7; no clear D gene. V was pared by 4 bases and J by 2 bases, with 7 bases between. Germline CDR1 is SGHRS and CDR2 is YFSETQ. The CDR3 has 12 amino acids.

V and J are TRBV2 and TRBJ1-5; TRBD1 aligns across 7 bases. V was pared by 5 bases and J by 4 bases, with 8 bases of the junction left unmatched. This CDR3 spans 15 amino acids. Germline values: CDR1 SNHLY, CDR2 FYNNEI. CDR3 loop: CASSLGQAGNQPQHF. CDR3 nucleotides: TGTGCCAGCAGTCTTGGACAGGCTGGGAATCAGCCCCAGCATTTT. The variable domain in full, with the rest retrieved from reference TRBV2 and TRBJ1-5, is EPEVTQTPSHQVTQMGQEVILRCVPISNHLYFYWYRQILGQKVEFLVSFYNNEISEKSEIFDDQFSVERPDGSNFTLKIRSTKLEDSAMYFCASSLGQAGNQPQHFGDGTRLSIL.

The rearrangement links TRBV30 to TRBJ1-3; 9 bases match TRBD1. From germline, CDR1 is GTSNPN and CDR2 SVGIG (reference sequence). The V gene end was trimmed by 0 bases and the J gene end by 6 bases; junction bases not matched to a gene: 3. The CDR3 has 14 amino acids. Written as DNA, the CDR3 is TGTGCCTGGAGTGTACTACAGGGGGCAAACACCATATATTTT. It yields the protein CAWSVLQGANTIYF.

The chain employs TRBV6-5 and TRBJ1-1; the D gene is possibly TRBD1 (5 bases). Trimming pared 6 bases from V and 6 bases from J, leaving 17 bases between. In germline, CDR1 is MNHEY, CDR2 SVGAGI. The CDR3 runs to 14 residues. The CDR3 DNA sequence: TGTGCCAGCAGCCCCCTAGGGGTCTTGGCTGAAGCTTTCTTT. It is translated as CASSPLGVLAEAFF.

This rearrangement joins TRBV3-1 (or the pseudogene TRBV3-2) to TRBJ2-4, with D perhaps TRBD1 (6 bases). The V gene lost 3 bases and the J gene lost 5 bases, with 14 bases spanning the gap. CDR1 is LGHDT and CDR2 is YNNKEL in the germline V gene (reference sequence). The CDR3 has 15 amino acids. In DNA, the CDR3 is TGTGCCAGCAGCCACTTTGCAGGGGACGAAAACATTCAGTACTTC. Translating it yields CASSHFAGDENIQYF.

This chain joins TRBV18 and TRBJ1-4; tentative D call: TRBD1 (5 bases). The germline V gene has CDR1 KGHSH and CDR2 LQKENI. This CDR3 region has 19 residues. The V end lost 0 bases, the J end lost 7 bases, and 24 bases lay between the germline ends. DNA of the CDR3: TGTGCCAGCTCACCACCGTGTCGATTATTAAGGGGTTGTTTTGAAAAACTGTTTTTT. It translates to CASSPPCRLLRGCFEKLFF. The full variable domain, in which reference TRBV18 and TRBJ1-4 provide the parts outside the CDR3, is NAGVMQNPRHLVRRRGQEARLRCSPMKGHSHVYWYRQLPEEGLKFMVYLQKENIIDESGMPKERFSAEFPKEGPSILRIQQVVRGDSAAYFCASSPPCRLLRGCFEKLFFGSGTQLSVL.

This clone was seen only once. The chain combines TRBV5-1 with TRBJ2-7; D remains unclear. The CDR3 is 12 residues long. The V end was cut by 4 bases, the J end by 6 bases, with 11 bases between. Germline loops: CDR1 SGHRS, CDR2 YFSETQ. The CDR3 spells CASSTERSEQYF. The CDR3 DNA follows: TGCGCCAGCAGCACTGAGCGTAGCGAGCAGTACTTC. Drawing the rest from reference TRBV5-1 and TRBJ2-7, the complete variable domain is KAGVTQTPRYLIKTRGQQVTLSCSPISGHRSVSWYQQTPGQGLQFLFEYFSETQRNKGNFPGRFSGRQFSNSRSEMNVSTLELGDSALYLCASSTERSEQYFGPGTRLTVT.

CDR3 sequence (DNA): TGTGCCAGTGGACAGGGGAACACTGAAGCTTTCTTT. It translates to CASGQGNTEAFF. The chain joins TRBV19 to TRBJ1-1; 8 bases agree with TRBD1. The V gene end was trimmed by 8 bases and the J gene end by 1 base; junction bases not matched to a gene: 0. The CDR3 totals 12 residues. CDR1 is LNHDA and CDR2 is SQIVND in the germline V gene (reference sequence).

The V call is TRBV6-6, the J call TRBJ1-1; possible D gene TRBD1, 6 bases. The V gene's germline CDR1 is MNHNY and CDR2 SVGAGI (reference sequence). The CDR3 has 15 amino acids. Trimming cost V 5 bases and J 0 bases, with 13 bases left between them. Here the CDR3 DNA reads TGTGCCAGCAGTCCTATCCAGGGGTTGAACACTGAAGCTTTCTTT. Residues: CASSPIQGLNTEAFF.

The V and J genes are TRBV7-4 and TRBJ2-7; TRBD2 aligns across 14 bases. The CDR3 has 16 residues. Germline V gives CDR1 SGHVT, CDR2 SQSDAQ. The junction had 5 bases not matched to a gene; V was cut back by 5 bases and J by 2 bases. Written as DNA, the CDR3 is TGTGCCAGCAGCCGAAGGACTAGCGGGGGGACCTACGAGCAGTACTTC. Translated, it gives CASSRRTSGGTYEQYF.

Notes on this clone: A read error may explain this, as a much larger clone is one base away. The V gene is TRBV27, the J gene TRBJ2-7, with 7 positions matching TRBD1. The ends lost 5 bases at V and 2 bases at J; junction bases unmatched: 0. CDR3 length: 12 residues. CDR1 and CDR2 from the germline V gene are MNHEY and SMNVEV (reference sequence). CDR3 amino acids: CASSDRAYEQYF. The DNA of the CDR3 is TGTGCCAGCAGTGACAGGGCCTACGAGCAGTACTTC.

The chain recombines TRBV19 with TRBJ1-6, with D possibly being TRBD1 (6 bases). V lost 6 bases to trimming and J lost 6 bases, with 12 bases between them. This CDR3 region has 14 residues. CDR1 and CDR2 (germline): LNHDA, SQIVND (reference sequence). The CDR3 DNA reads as TGTGCCAGTAGGGAGAGGGGGGGTAATTCACCCCTCCACTTT. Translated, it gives CASRERGGNSPLHF.

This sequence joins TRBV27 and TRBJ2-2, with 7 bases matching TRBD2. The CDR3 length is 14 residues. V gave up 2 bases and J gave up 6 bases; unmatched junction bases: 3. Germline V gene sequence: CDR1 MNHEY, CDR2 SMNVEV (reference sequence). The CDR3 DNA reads TGTGCCAGCAGTTTACTGGGGAGGGCCGGGGAGCTGTTTTTT. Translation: CASSLLGRAGELFF.

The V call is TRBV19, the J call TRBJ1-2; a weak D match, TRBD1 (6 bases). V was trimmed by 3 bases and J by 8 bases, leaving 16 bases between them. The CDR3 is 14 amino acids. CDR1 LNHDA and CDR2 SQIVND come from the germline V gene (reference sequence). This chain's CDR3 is CASSMARDQGGYTF. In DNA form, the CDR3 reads TGTGCCAGTAGTATGGCCCGGGATCAGGGGGGCTACACCTTC.

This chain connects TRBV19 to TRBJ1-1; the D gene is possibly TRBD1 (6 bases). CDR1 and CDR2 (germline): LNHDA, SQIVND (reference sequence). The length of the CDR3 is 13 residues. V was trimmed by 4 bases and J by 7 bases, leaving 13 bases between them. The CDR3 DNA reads TGTGCCAGTAGTACAACAGGGTATCTTGAAGCTTTCTTT. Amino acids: CASSTTGYLEAFF.

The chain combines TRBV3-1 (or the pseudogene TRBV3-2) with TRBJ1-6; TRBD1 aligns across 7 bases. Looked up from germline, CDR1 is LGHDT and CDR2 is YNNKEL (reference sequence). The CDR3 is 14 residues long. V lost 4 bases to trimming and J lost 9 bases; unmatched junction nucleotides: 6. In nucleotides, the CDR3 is TGTGCCAGCAGCCGTTACAGGGGCACTTCACCCCTCCACTTT. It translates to CASSRYRGTSPLHF.

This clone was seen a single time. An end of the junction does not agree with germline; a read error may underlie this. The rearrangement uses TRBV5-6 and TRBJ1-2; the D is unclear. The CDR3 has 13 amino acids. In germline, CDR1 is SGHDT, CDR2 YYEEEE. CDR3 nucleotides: TGTGCCAGCAGTTCACAACTATTCTATAGCTACACCTTC. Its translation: CASSSQLFYSYTF.

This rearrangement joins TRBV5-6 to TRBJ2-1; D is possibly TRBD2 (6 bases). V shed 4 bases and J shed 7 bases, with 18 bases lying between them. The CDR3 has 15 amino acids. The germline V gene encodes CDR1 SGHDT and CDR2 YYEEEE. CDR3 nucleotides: TGTGCCAGCAGCCGGAGACTAGTTTCCCTTAATGAGCAGTTCTTC. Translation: CASSRRLVSLNEQFF.

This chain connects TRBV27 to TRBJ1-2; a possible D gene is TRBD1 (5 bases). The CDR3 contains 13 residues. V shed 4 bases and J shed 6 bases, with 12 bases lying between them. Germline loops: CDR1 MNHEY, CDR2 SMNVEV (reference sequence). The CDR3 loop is CASSWQGMDGYTF. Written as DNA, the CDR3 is TGTGCCAGCAGTTGGCAGGGTATGGATGGCTACACCTTC.

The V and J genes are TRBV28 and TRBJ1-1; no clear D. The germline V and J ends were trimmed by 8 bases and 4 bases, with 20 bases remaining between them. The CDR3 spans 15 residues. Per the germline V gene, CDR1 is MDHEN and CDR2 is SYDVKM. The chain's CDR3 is CASRPLVDRGTEAFF. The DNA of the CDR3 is TGTGCCAGCCGACCCCTTGTGGACCGGGGCACTGAAGCTTTCTTT.

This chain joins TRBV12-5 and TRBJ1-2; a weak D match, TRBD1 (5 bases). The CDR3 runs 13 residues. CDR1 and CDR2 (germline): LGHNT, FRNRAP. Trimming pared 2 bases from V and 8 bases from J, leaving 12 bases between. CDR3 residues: CASGLSQGNGYTF. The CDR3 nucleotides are TGTGCTAGTGGTTTGTCCCAGGGAAACGGCTACACCTTC.

The CDR3 sequence is CASKSSSASYNEQFF. In DNA, the CDR3 is TGTGCCAGTAAGTCATCTAGCGCGTCCTACAATGAGCAGTTCTTC. The V and J genes are TRBV19 and TRBJ2-1, with TRBD2 as a possible D gene (6 bases). Germline V gives CDR1 LNHDA, CDR2 SQIVND (reference sequence). The CDR3 sequence is 15 residues long. V lost 7 bases, J lost 1 base, and 14 bases lay in between.

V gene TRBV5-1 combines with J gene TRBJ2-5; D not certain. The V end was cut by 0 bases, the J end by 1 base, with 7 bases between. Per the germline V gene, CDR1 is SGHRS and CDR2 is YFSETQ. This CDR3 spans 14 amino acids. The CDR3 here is CASSLGPFQETQYF. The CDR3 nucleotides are TGCGCCAGCAGCTTGGGGCCCTTCCAAGAGACCCAGTACTTC.

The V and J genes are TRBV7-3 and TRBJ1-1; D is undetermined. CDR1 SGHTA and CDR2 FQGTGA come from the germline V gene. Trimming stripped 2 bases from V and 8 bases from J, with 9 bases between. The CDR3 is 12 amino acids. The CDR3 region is CASSLVNGEAFF. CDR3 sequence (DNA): TGTGCCAGCAGCTTAGTCAACGGGGAAGCTTTCTTT.

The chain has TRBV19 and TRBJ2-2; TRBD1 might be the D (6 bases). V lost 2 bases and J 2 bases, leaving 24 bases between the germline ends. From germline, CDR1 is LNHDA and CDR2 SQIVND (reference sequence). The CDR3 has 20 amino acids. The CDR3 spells CASSIPPGTGTRPNTGELFF. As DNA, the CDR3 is TGTGCCAGTAGTATACCCCCAGGCACAGGGACCCGCCCCAACACCGGGGAGCTGTTTTTT.

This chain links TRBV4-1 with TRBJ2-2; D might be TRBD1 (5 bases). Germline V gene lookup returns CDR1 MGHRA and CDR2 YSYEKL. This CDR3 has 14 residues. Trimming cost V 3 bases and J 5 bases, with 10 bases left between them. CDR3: CASSQGQTTGELFF. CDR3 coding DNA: TGCGCCAGCAGCCAGGGGCAGACGACCGGGGAGCTGTTTTTT.

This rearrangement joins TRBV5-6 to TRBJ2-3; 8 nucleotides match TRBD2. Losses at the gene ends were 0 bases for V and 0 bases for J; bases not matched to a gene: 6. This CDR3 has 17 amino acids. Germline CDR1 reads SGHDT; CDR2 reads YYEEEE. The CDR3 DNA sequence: TGTGCCAGCAGCTTGGCCGGGGGGGCCGGGAGCACAGATACGCAGTATTTT. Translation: CASSLAGGAGSTDTQYF.